Listed below are T cell receptor beta chains from one sample, sequenced in a study of shared clonotypes between healthy human individuals. Assay used: immunoSEQ multiplex PCR; TCRdb lists only in-frame clones, some missing. Of a few hundred thousand clones listed, 95% to 96% are singletons. The sample comprised naive CD8+ T cells sorted from blood. The origin of the receptors is a woman aged 30 to 39 in good health. Both conserved end residues are part of each CDR3. The D gene is left open where the match is weak. Size values are once, few and many counts, or a class for expanded clones, and some rows have none.

J gene: TRBJ2-1; V gene: TRBV28; clone size: .; D gene: .; CDR3 protein: CASSSYNEQFF; CDR3 DNA: TGTGCCAGCAGTTCTTACAATGAGCAGTTCTTC
J gene: TRBJ1-5; V gene: TRBV25-1; clone size: .; D gene: .; CDR3 protein: CASSAPGVGTNQPQHF; CDR3 DNA: TGTGCCAGCAGTGCCCCGGGTGTGGGGACCAATCAGCCCCAGCATTTT
J gene: TRBJ2-7; V gene: TRBV29-1; clone size: once; D gene: TRBD2; CDR3 protein: CSVEAGGYEQYF; CDR3 DNA: TGCAGCGTTGAAGCGGGGGGCTACGAGCAGTACTTC
J gene: TRBJ2-7; V gene: TRBV5-6; clone size: .; D gene: .; CDR3 protein: CASRHDNSYEQYF; CDR3 DNA: TGTGCCAGCAGACATGACAACTCCTACGAGCAGTACTTC
J gene: TRBJ2-2; V gene: TRBV19; clone size: once; D gene: TRBD2; CDR3 protein: CASTPTSDYTGELFF; CDR3 DNA: TGTGCCAGTACCCCGACTAGCGACTACACCGGGGAGCTGTTTTTT
J gene: TRBJ2-7; V gene: TRBV5-6; clone size: .; D gene: .; CDR3 protein: CASSLEASTYEQYF; CDR3 DNA: TGTGCCAGCAGCTTGGAGGCTAGCACGTACGAGCAGTACTTC
J gene: TRBJ2-7; V gene: TRBV5-5; clone size: once; D gene: TRBD1; CDR3 protein: CASSWTGPTNEQYF; CDR3 DNA: TGTGCCAGCAGTTGGACAGGGCCCACTAACGAGCAGTACTTC
J gene: TRBJ2-2; V gene: TRBV2; clone size: few; D gene: .; CDR3 protein: CASRPANTGELFF; CDR3 DNA: TGTGCCAGCAGACCCGCGAACACCGGGGAGCTGTTTTTT
J gene: TRBJ2-7; V gene: TRBV4-1; clone size: .; D gene: .; CDR3 protein: CASSQGKAYEQYF; CDR3 DNA: TGCGCCAGCAGCCAGGGCAAAGCCTACGAGCAGTACTTC
J gene: TRBJ2-7; V gene: TRBV6-6; clone size: .; D gene: TRBD2; CDR3 protein: CASSYMRGNGGGEQYF; CDR3 DNA: TGTGCCAGCAGTTACATGAGGGGCAATGGGGGGGGTGAGCAGTACTTC
J gene: TRBJ2-7; V gene: TRBV27; clone size: .; D gene: .; CDR3 protein: CASSLKGQVYEQYF; CDR3 DNA: TGTGCCAGCAGTTTGAAGGGACAAGTCTACGAGCAGTACTTC
J gene: TRBJ2-7; V gene: TRBV13; clone size: .; D gene: .; CDR3 protein: CASSSSYYEQYF; CDR3 DNA: TGTGCCAGCAGCTCAAGTTACTACGAGCAGTACTTC
J gene: TRBJ1-1; V gene: TRBV19; clone size: .; D gene: .; CDR3 protein: CASSAGHGNTEAFF; CDR3 DNA: TGTGCCAGTAGTGCCGGACATGGGAACACTGAAGCTTTCTTT
J gene: TRBJ2-4; V gene: TRBV19; clone size: .; D gene: .; CDR3 protein: CASSIDNGMSKNIQYF; CDR3 DNA: TGTGCCAGTAGTATAGACAACGGGATGTCCAAAAACATTCAGTACTTC
J gene: TRBJ2-6; V gene: TRBV27; clone size: .; D gene: .; CDR3 protein: CASSSNGANVLTF; CDR3 DNA: TGTGCCAGCAGTTCTAACGGGGCCAACGTCCTGACTTTC
J gene: TRBJ2-7; V gene: TRBV27; clone size: .; D gene: TRBD1; CDR3 protein: CASSAGTGPVRSLLRSYEQYF; CDR3 DNA: TGTGCCAGCAGTGCCGGGACAGGCCCTGTCCGGAGCCTGCTCCGCTCCTACGAGCAGTACTTC